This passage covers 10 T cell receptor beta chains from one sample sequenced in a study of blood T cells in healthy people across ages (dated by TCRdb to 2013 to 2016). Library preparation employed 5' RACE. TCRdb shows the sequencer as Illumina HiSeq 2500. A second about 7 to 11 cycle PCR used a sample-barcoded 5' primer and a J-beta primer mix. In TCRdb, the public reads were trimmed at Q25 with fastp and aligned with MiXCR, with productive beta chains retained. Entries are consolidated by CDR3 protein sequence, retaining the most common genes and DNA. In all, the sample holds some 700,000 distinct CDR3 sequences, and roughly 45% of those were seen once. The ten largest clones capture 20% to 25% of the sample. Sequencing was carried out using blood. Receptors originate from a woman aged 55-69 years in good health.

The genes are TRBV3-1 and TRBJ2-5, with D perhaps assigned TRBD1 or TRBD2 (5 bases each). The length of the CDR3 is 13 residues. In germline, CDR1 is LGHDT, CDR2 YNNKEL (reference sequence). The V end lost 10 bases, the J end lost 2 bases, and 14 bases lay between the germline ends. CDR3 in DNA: TGTGCCACCACGAGGGGCGGGCAAGAGACCCAGTACTTC. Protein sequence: CATTRGGQETQYF.

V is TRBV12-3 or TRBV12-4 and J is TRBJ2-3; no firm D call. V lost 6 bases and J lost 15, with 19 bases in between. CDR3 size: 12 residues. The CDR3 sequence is CASSVSTDTEYF. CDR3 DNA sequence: TGTGCCAGCAGCGTTAGCACAGATACGGAATATTTT.

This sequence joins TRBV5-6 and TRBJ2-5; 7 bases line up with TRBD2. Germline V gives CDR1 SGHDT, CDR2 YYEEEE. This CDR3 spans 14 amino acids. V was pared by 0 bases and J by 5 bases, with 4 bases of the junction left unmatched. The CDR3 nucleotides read TGTGCCAGCAGCTTGGGGACTAGAGGGGAGACCCAGTACTTC. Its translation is CASSLGTRGETQYF.

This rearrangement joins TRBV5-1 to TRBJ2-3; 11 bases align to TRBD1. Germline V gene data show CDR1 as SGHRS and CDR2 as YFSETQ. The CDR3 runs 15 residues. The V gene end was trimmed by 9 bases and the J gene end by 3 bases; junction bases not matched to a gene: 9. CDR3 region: CANRPGTGGTDTQYF. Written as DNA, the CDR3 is TGCGCCAACAGACCCGGGACAGGGGGTACAGATACGCAGTATTTT.

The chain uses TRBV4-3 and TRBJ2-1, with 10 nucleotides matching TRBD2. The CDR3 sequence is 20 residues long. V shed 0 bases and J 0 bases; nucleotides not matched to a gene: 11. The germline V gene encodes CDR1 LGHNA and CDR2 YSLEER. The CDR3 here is CASSQEVYASGGSSYNEQFF. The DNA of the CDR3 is TGCGCCAGCAGCCAAGAGGTTTATGCTAGCGGGGGCAGCTCCTACAATGAGCAGTTCTTC.

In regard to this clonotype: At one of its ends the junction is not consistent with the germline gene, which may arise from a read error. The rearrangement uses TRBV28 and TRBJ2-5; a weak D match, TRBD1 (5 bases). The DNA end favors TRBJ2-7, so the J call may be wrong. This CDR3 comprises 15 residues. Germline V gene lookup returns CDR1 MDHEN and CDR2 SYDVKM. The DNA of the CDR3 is TGTGTCAGCAGTCCAGTGGACAATTTCTGGAACGAGCAGTACTTC. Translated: CVSSPVDNFWNEQYF.

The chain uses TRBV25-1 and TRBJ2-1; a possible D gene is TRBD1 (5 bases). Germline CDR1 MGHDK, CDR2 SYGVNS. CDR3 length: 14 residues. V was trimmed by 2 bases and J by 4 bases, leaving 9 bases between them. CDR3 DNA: TGTGCCAGCAGTGAACAGGGTTGGTACAATGAGCAGTTCTTC. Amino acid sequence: CASSEQGWYNEQFF. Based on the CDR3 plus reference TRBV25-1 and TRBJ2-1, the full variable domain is EADIYQTPRYLVIGTGKKITLECSQTMGHDKMYWYQQDPGMELHLIHYSYGVNSTEKGDLSSESTVSRIRTEHFPLTLESARPSHTSQYLCASSEQGWYNEQFFGPGTRLTVL.

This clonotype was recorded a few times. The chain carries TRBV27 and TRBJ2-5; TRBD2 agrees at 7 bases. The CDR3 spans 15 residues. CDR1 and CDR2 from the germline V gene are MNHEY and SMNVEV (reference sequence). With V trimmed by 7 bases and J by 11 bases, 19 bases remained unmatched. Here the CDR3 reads CASNIAGGSFNEQYF. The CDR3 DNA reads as TGTGCCAGCAATATCGCCGGCGGGAGTTTCAATGAGCAGTACTTC.

The CDR3 protein is CASSVSSGRSEQYF. The CDR3 DNA follows: TGTGCCAGCAGCGTCAGTAGCGGGAGGAGCGAGCAGTACTTC. This chain uses TRBV7-2 with TRBJ2-7; TRBD2 matches at 10 bases. V dropped 5 bases and J dropped 6; count of bases not matched to a gene: 7. Per the germline V gene, CDR1 is SGHTA and CDR2 is FQGNSA. This CDR3 is built from 14 residues.

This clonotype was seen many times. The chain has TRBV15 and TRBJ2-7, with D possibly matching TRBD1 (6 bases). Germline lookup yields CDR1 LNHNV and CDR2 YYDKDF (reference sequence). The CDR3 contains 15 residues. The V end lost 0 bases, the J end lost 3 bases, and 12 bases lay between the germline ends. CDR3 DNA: TGTGCCACCAGCAGAGATAAAGGACAGATCTACGAGCAGTACTTC. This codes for CATSRDKGQIYEQYF.